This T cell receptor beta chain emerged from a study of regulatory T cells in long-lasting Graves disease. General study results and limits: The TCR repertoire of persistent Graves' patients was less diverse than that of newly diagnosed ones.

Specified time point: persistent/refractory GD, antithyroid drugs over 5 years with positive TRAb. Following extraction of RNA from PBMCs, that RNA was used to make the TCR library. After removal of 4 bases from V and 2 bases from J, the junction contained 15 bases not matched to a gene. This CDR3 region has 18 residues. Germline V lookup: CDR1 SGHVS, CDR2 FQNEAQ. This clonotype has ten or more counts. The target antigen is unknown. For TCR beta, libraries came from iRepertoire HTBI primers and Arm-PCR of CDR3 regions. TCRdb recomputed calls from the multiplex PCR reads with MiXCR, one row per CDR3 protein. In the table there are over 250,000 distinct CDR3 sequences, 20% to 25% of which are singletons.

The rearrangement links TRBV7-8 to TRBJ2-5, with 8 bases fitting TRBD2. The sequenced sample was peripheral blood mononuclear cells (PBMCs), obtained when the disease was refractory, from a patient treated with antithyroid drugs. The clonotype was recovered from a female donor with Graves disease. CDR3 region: CASSSGPRRREAQETQYF. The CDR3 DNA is TGTGCCAGCAGCTCCGGACCAAGAAGGCGGGAGGCTCAAGAGACCCAGTACTTC.